This T cell receptor beta chain was obtained from a study of monozygotic twins with cystic fibrosis. Background on the study: Library input was around 3.1 micrograms of fragmented DNA, with approximately 15 PCR cycles.

Some clones are missing from TCRdb's copy, which holds only in-frame ones; the method was immunoSEQ multiplex PCR. The table has about 5,000 clones, 95% to 98% seen once; the top ten hold about 2.9%. The study, taken as a whole, reports: Median Simpson clonality of approximately 0.0088 suggested naive T cells predominated.

A remark on this clone: Antigen specificity is unknown.

V shed 0 bases and J shed 6 bases, with 10 bases lying between them. The CDR3 loop spans 14 amino acids. Germline CDR1 reads MRHNA; CDR2 reads SNTAGT. The sequencing sample was made of blood. The TCR was taken from a boy between 2 and 10 years old with cystic fibrosis. The chain uses TRBV6-4 and TRBJ2-3; D ambiguous. CDR3 DNA: TGTGCCAGCAGTGACTCGAGCCTGCGGGATACGCAGTATTTT. As protein: CASSDSSLRDTQYF.